The rows below give T cell receptor beta chains drawn from one sample of a study of blood T cell repertoires in COVID-19. Profiled with immunoSEQ multiplex PCR; TCRdb holds only in-frame clones, not every one. The sample yields 350,000 to 450,000 clones, 85% seen once. The sequencing input was peripheral blood. These receptors originate from a woman aged 18-35 years with acute or convalescent COVID-19. The CDR3 runs from the conserved cysteine through the conserved F or W. The D gene is left open where the match is weak. Only some rows state a clone size, as once, few, many or a class for expanded clones.

clone size	D gene	J gene	V gene	CDR3 protein	CDR3 DNA
NA	NA	TRBJ1-4	TRBV6-1	CASSELAGLNEKLFF	TGTGCCAGCAGTGAATTGGCAGGCCTTAATGAAAAACTGTTTTTT
NA	TRBD1	TRBJ1-4	TRBV7-7	CASSLGTGLNEKLFF	TGTGCCAGCAGCTTAGGGACAGGGCTTAATGAAAAACTGTTTTTT
few	NA	TRBJ2-2	TRBV7-3	CASSPRDSLTGELFF	TGTGCCAGCAGCCCGCGGGACTCACTCACCGGGGAGCTGTTTTTT
NA	NA	TRBJ2-3	TRBV9	CASTNPVTDTQYF	TGTGCCAGTACTAATCCCGTCACAGATACGCAGTATTTT
NA	TRBD1	TRBJ1-4	TRBV30	CAWSAGGSTEKLFF	TGTGCCTGGAGCGCAGGGGGGTCTACTGAAAAACTGTTTTTT
NA	TRBD1	TRBJ1-1	TRBV5-1	CASSPRQGRNTEAFF	TGCGCCAGCAGCCCGCGACAGGGGAGGAACACTGAAGCTTTCTTT
NA	TRBD2	TRBJ2-1	TRBV5-7	CASRASGGAGYNEQFF	TGTGCCAGCAGGGCTAGCGGGGGGGCCGGGTACAATGAGCAGTTCTTC
NA	NA	TRBJ1-6	TRBV11-2	CASTLWGGLSPLHF	TGTGCCAGCACCCTCTGGGGGGGGCTTTCACCCCTCCACTTT
once	NA	TRBJ2-1	TRBV7-2	CASSLAVGGPGEQFF	TGTGCCAGCAGCTTAGCAGTGGGGGGGCCCGGTGAGCAGTTCTTC
NA	TRBD1	TRBJ1-1	TRBV10-2	CASSQTGDASTEAFF	TGCGCCAGCAGTCAGACAGGGGATGCGAGCACTGAAGCTTTCTTT
NA	TRBD1	TRBJ2-1	TRBV11-2	CASSRRGLNEQFF	TGTGCCAGCAGCCGCAGGGGGTTAAATGAGCAGTTCTTC
NA	TRBD2	TRBJ2-5	TRBV4-1	CASSRISGGAGYQETQYF	TGCGCCAGCAGCCGGATTAGCGGGGGGGCCGGGTACCAAGAGACCCAGTACTTC
NA	NA	TRBJ1-1	TRBV7-9	CATREEDTEAFF	TGTGCCACCAGGGAGGAGGACACTGAAGCTTTCTTT
NA	TRBD1	TRBJ2-7	TRBV5-1	CASSLSTGPYEQYF	TGCGCCAGCAGCCTCTCGACAGGGCCCTACGAGCAGTACTTC
NA	NA	TRBJ1-1	TRBV19	CASTRWVFSGGSGMNTEAFF	TGTGCCAGTACCAGGTGGGTGTTCTCGGGGGGCTCTGGAATGAACACTGAAGCTTTCTTT
NA	TRBD2	TRBJ2-3	TRBV6-6	CASSRTSGLSTDTQYF	TGTGCCAGCAGTCGTACTAGCGGGCTAAGCACAGATACGCAGTATTTT
NA	NA	TRBJ1-4	TRBV5-1	CASSFSYRESLLNEKLFF	TGCGCCAGCAGCTTCTCGTACCGTGAGTCCCTCCTAAATGAAAAACTGTTTTTT
NA	NA	TRBJ1-1	TRBV18	CASSPAGNTEAFF	TGTGCCAGCTCACCAGCAGGGAACACTGAAGCTTTCTTT
NA	NA	TRBJ1-1	TRBV6-6	CASSYSPQNENTEAFF	TGTGCCAGCAGTTACTCGCCACAAAATGAGAACACTGAAGCTTTCTTT
NA	NA	TRBJ2-7	TRBV4-1	CASSQGDFSYEQYF	TGCGCCAGCAGCCAAGGGGACTTTTCCTACGAGCAGTACTTC
NA	TRBD1	TRBJ1-2	TRBV28	CASSDRGQRGYTF	TGTGCCAGCAGTGACAGGGGGCAGCGAGGCTACACCTTC
NA	NA	TRBJ1-2	TRBV28	CASSRGGGDGYTF	TGTGCCAGCAGTCGAGGGGGGGGCGATGGCTACACCTTC
NA	TRBD1	TRBJ1-2	TRBV4-1	CASSTGTGEYGYTF	TGCGCCAGCAGTACCGGGACAGGGGAGTATGGCTACACCTTC
NA	TRBD1	TRBJ2-4	TRBV10-2	CASSEGQGNIQYF	TGCGCCAGCAGTGAAGGACAGGGGAACATTCAGTACTTC
NA	TRBD2	TRBJ2-7	TRBV4-2	CASRQEETSGSYEQYF	TGTGCCAGCAGACAGGAAGAGACTAGCGGGAGTTACGAGCAGTACTTC
NA	NA	TRBJ2-1	TRBV2	CASSFTTRPSYNEQFF	TGTGCCAGCAGCTTTACTACTAGGCCATCCTACAATGAGCAGTTCTTC
NA	TRBD2	TRBJ2-3	TRBV24-1	CATSDRRPSGGADTQYF	TGTGCCACCAGTGATCGTCGCCCTAGCGGGGGAGCAGATACGCAGTATTTT
once	NA	TRBJ1-3	TRBV18	CASSPRQEGNTIYF	TGTGCCAGCTCACCACGACAGGAGGGAAACACCATATATTTT
NA	NA	TRBJ2-3	TRBV9	CASSVSGTPTDTQYF	TGTGCCAGCAGCGTAAGTGGGACTCCCACAGATACGCAGTATTTT
NA	NA	TRBJ1-6	TRBV14	CASSPVLNSPLHF	TGTGCCAGCAGCCCGGTCCTAAATTCACCCCTCCACTTT
NA	NA	TRBJ1-1	TRBV27	CASRTNTEAFF	TGTGCCAGCAGGACAAACACTGAAGCTTTCTTT
NA	TRBD1	TRBJ1-5	TRBV6-6	CASSFGQGSNQPQHF	TGTGCCAGCAGCTTCGGACAGGGCAGCAATCAGCCCCAGCATTTT
once	TRBD1	TRBJ1-1	TRBV19	CASGFTGGATEAFF	TGTGCCAGTGGATTTACAGGGGGCGCGACTGAAGCTTTCTTT
NA	TRBD2	TRBJ2-2	TRBV7-2	CASSPGLAGAVNTGELFF	TGTGCCAGCAGCCCAGGACTAGCGGGAGCCGTAAACACCGGGGAGCTGTTTTTT
NA	TRBD1	TRBJ1-3	TRBV28	CASSYPLTGYGNTIYF	TGTGCCAGCAGTTACCCCTTGACAGGGTACGGAAACACCATATATTTT
NA	NA	TRBJ1-1	TRBV9	CASSVGRGTMNTEAFF	TGTGCCAGCAGCGTAGGCCGGGGGACTATGAACACTGAAGCTTTCTTT
NA	NA	TRBJ1-1	TRBV18	CASSPTGTPVMNTEAFF	TGTGCCAGCTCACCTACCGGGACACCCGTCATGAACACTGAAGCTTTCTTT
NA	NA	TRBJ1-3	TRBV5-1	CASSPTGVSGNTIYF	TGCGCCAGCAGCCCAACCGGGGTCTCTGGAAACACCATATATTTT
NA	NA	TRBJ1-5	TRBV19	CASSIEGGTNQPQHF	TGTGCCAGTAGTATAGAGGGGGGGACCAATCAGCCCCAGCATTTT
NA	NA	TRBJ2-7	TRBV12-5	CASGLSGNEQYF	TGTGCTAGTGGTTTGTCCGGTAACGAGCAGTACTTC
NA	NA	TRBJ1-5	TRBV12-3/TRBV12-4	CASRKGTYEPQHF	TGTGCCAGCAGAAAGGGGACTTACGAGCCCCAGCATTTT
NA	NA	TRBJ2-2	TRBV6-6	CASSYAGATGELFF	TGTGCCAGCAGTTACGCAGGGGCCACCGGGGAGCTGTTTTTT
NA	NA	TRBJ1-1	TRBV19	CASSINGELNTEAFF	TGTGCCAGTAGTATAAATGGAGAACTGAACACTGAAGCTTTCTTT
NA	NA	TRBJ1-3	TRBV3-1/TRBV3-2	CASSQGPNSGNTIYF	TGTGCCAGCAGCCAAGGCCCTAACTCTGGAAACACCATATATTTT
NA	NA	TRBJ1-2	TRBV29-1	CSVGGRGGYGYTF	TGCAGCGTTGGTGGTCGCGGTGGCTATGGCTACACCTTC
NA	TRBD1	TRBJ1-4	TRBV23-1	CPRPRQGGGTNEKLFF	TGCCCCCGCCCTCGACAGGGGGGAGGTACTAATGAAAAACTGTTTTTT
NA	TRBD2	TRBJ2-5	TRBV7-9	CASRRGLAAEAQYF	TGTGCCAGCAGGAGGGGTCTAGCGGCCGAAGCCCAGTACTTC
few	TRBD2	TRBJ2-7	TRBV10-2	CASTPSGRVNEQYF	TGCGCCAGCACCCCTAGCGGGAGGGTGAACGAGCAGTACTTC
NA	TRBD1	TRBJ2-7	TRBV5-1	CASRVTGGDEQYF	TGCGCCAGCAGGGTGACAGGGGGCGACGAGCAGTACTTC